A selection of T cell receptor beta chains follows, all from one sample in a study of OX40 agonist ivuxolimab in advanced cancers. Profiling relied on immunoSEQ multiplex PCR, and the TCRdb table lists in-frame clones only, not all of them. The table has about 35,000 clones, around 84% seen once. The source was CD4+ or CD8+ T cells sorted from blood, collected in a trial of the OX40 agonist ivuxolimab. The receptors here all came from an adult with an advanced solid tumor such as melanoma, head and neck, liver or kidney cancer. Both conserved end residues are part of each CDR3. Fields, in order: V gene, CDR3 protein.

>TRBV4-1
CASSQHIGTGYQETQYF
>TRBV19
CASSASGGSVQFF
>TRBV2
CASKGTERYEQYF
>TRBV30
CAWSPHQRQKAFF
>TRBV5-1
CASSLATAQETQYF
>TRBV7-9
CASSSDERSGNTIYF
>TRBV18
CASSRDRNEQYF
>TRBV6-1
CASRSKDSVPYEQYF
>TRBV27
CASSQGAAGNTIYF
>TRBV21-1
CASSKGRGESSGANVLTF
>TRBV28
CATRLQARQPQHF